The clone carrying this TCR beta chain ranks as medium-sized. V was trimmed by 5 bases and J by 1 base, leaving 12 bases between them. Germline CDR1 reads MRHNA; CDR2 reads SNTAGT. This CDR3 is built from 15 residues. The data were obtained in a study of metastatic and nonmetastatic thyroid tumors. Before thyroid surgery, none of the patients had received any treatment. TCRdb reprocessed the PCR reads using MiXCR. Of some 33,000 clones in the sample, 11% are singletons; the top ten hold approximately 15%. V and J are TRBV6-4 and TRBJ2-1, with D possibly being TRBD1 or TRBD2 (6 bases each). The sequencing sample was made of blood. This TCR was recovered from a female donor with papillary thyroid cancer or a benign thyroid nodule (not recorded which). Some clones in this sample may be carry-over from other donors' samples. CDR3 DNA: TGTGCCAGCAGTTCGGGGGCCGGGTCCTACAATGAGCAGTTCTTC. This codes for CASSSGAGSYNEQFF.